This T cell receptor beta chain was recorded in a study of response to subunit inactivated influenza vaccine. Trimming took 3 bases from V and 3 from J; bases not matched to a gene: 5. Germline V gives CDR1 SGHDN, CDR2 FVKESK. The CDR3 spans 15 residues. TCRdb fed the RT-PCR reads into MiXCR, producing one record per CDR3 protein. The sample carries 430,000 or so distinct CDR3 sequences, approximately 10% recorded once. The sequencing here drew on PBMCs from blood, taken 45 days after vaccination. The TCR sequence derives from a man in his forties or fifties who received an inactivated influenza vaccine. The chain links TRBV14 to TRBJ2-1; 7 bases align to TRBD2. CDR3 bases: TGTGCCAGCAGCCAGGCAACTAGCGTCTACAATGAGCAGTTCTTC. Translation gives CASSQATSVYNEQFF.